This T cell receptor delta chain was identified during a study of γδ T cells in repeated Plasmodium falciparum infection. For the study at large: Malian samples came from no-transmission periods or across acute febrile malaria episodes.

Flow sorting of PBMC yielded separate Vgamma9/Vdelta2+ and Vdelta2-negative gammadelta T cell populations for bulk repertoire analysis. Note on this clone: TCRdb lists the protein of a much larger clone for this DNA, which differs at residue 9, so this is likely a read error; the protein given here is translated from the DNA itself.

Germline V gene sequence: CDR1 TSWWSYY, CDR2 QGS. The CDR3 is 21 amino acids. TRG and TRD sequences were obtained from every sorted gammadelta sample. TCRdb re-called the multiplex PCR reads using CATT. The sample yields roughly 93,000 delta-chain clones, roughly 1.4% seen once. The receptor was derived from a pool of human donors (malaria-infected and uninfected, not separated). The sequenced material came from gamma-delta T cells from blood. The genes are TRDV1 and TRDJ1; D is possibly TRDD2 or TRDD3 (5 bases each). CDR3: CALGELGLPLLTGRYTDKLIF. The CDR3 DNA follows: TGTGCTCTTGGGGAACTGGGCCTCCCCCTTCTTACGGGGAGGTACACCGATAAGCTCATCTTT.